A single sample gave rise to the 10 T cell receptor beta chains below, sequenced in a study of cytomegalovirus exposure and HLA in healthy donors. The PCR ran on 60 Vbeta and 13 Jbeta primers. Using immunoSEQ multiplex PCR, the repertoire was profiled, and TCRdb retains in-frame clones only, with some absent. This sample has 150,000 or so clones, with 84% found just once. Sequencing input: PBMCs. These receptors all come from a man aged 45 to 65 in good health and CMV-seropositive.

CDR3 DNA: TGTGCCAGCAGCCAAGAGGGGGCTAGCTATGGCTACACCTTC. This encodes CASSQEGASYGYTF. The chain carries TRBV4-2 and TRBJ1-2; weak D call: TRBD1 (6 bases). This CDR3 comprises 14 residues. Germline loops: CDR1 LGHNA, CDR2 YNFKEQ. V lost 0 bases to trimming and J lost 4 bases, with 9 bases between them.

The chain is built from TRBV7-8 and TRBJ2-7; 8 nucleotides match TRBD1. The V gene's germline CDR1 is SGHVS and CDR2 FQNEAQ. With 1 base clipped from V and 2 bases from J, the junction kept 4 bases outside the gene matches. CDR3 length equals 15 residues. CDR3 protein: CASSLVTGDTYEQYF. CDR3 DNA: TGTGCCAGCAGCTTAGTGACAGGGGACACCTACGAGCAGTACTTC.

The V gene is TRBV7-8, the J gene TRBJ2-7, with 14 nucleotides matching TRBD2. CDR1 SGHVS and CDR2 FQNEAQ come from the germline V gene. The trim removed 3 bases at V and 3 bases at J, leaving 7 bases unmatched. The CDR3 is 17 amino acids. The CDR3 coding sequence is TGTGCCAGCAGCTTTGGACTAGCGGGAGGAACCCTCTACGAGCAGTACGTC. Protein product: CASSFGLAGGTLYEQYV.

The chain recombines TRBV7-9 with TRBJ1-2; no definite D call. Trimming took 1 base from V and 8 from J, leaving 8 bases between them. The CDR3 length is 12 residues. From germline, CDR1 is SEHNR and CDR2 FQNEAQ (reference sequence). The CDR3 spells CASSLVSRGYTF. The DNA for the CDR3 is TGTGCCAGCAGCTTAGTTAGTCGCGGCTACACCTTC.

In DNA, the CDR3 is TGTGCCAGCAGCTCAGGGGCCCCCTATGGCTACACCTTC. It is translated as CASSSGAPYGYTF. V gene TRBV7-9 combines with J gene TRBJ1-2; D may be TRBD1 (6 bases). The CDR3 spans 13 residues. Trimming pared 4 bases from V and 4 bases from J, leaving 10 bases between. CDR1 and CDR2 from the germline V gene are SEHNR and FQNEAQ (reference sequence).

This clone was seen a single time. The genes are TRBV4-1 and TRBJ1-2; D not resolved. Between the trimmed V and J ends, which lost 4 bases and 5 bases, there was a span of 14 bases. Germline V CDR1 and CDR2: MGHRA, YSYEKL. The CDR3 contains 14 residues. The CDR3 sequence is CASSPSPSGYGYTF. The DNA of the CDR3 is TGCGCCAGCAGCCCCAGCCCTTCCGGGTATGGCTACACCTTC.

The chain combines TRBV29-1 with TRBJ2-7; a possible D gene is TRBD2 (6 bases). Germline V lookup: CDR1 SQVTM, CDR2 ANQGSEA. The CDR3 runs 13 residues. The V and J ends lost 3 bases and 5 bases respectively, with 14 bases between them. The DNA of the CDR3 is TGCAGCGTTGACGGCGGGGTAGAGAACGAGCAGTACTTC. Protein: CSVDGGVENEQYF.

The chain joins TRBV5-4 to TRBJ1-4; D not certain. Germline CDR1 reads SGHNT; CDR2 reads YYREEE (reference sequence). The ends were cut back, 4 bases at V and 2 bases at J, with 6 bases in the middle. The CDR3 runs to 13 residues. The CDR3 spells CASSTETNEKLFF. CDR3 nucleotide sequence: TGTGCCAGCAGCACAGAGACTAATGAAAAACTGTTTTTT.

This clone was counted between two and nine times. The V gene is TRBV11-3, the J gene TRBJ2-7; a possible D gene is TRBD2 (6 bases). V lost 5 bases to trimming and J lost 5 bases, with 13 bases between them. Germline V lookup: CDR1 SGHNT, CDR2 YENEEA. This CDR3 comprises 13 residues. Here the CDR3 reads CASSVASANEQYV. CDR3 coding DNA: TGTGCCAGCAGCGTCGCTAGCGCCAACGAGCAGTACGTC.

J is TRBJ2-3 and V is TRBV5-4, with 7 bases lining up with TRBD2. V shed 0 bases and J 0 bases; nucleotides not matched to a gene: 4. Germline V gene lookup returns CDR1 SGHNT and CDR2 YYREEE (reference sequence). The CDR3 contains 16 residues. The CDR3 loop reads CASSLATSTSTDTQYF. DNA for the CDR3: TGTGCCAGCAGCTTGGCGACTAGCACTAGCACAGATACGCAGTATTTT.